This note documents a single TCR beta chain sequence. No antigen is known for it. It has no much larger one-base neighbor in the sample; base qualities were not kept. Trimming leaves V shorter by 3 bases and J shorter by 8 bases, with the junction holding 9 bases beyond the gene matches. Per the germline V gene, SGHDN is the CDR1 and FVKESK is the CDR2. The CDR3 spans 15 residues, from the cysteine through the phenylalanine. Just the 45-base CDR3 DNA is kept, in frame starting at base 1. These data belong to a study of beta chain features in type 1 diabetes listed by TCRdb under 2018. About the study as a whole: Mean age, gender distribution, total cell number and subset yield were not different between patients and healthy donors. A total of roughly 100,000,000 sorted cells were examined across all samples, and the number of cells per subset was strongly correlated with RNA yield. The study compared TCRB repertoires of sorted circulating CD4+ T cell subsets between recently diagnosed type 1 diabetes patients and matched healthy donors. Regulatory and stem cell-like memory subsets were isolated from only 8 patients and 8 healthy donors, whereas naive and central memory subsets came from all 30 or so donors. Paper-wide results and their limitations: Fewer insertions and more nucleotide deletions at VDJ recombination sites were observed in patients with type 1 diabetes, implying thymic rearrangement abnormalities. Type 1 diabetes patients showed a moderate but significant shortening of TCRB CDR3 length in all four CD4+ subsets. Because cDNA rather than genomic DNA was sequenced, highly expressing activated cells could have been over-represented, although no difference in activation and CD3 levels was found between groups. Because small numbers of individuals were included in the HLA sub-analyses, any influence of HLA type on TCRB rearrangement was left unresolved. Shorter templates might be favored by PCR, yet because patient and control samples were amplified and corrected together, any such skew would affect both groups equally. Naive, central memory and regulatory TCRB repertoires appeared more similar among patients than among healthy donors.

The High Capacity cDNA Reverse Transcription Kit was used to reverse transcribe all of the isolated RNA, meaning that expressed TCRB transcripts were what got sequenced. Deep immunoSEQ sequencing was performed on naive, central memory and regulatory T cell samples, with an average of roughly 4 million total reads per sample. Sorted cells were lysed in RLT buffer, and RNA was extracted using DNase-treated RNeasy Micro or Mini kits according to cell number. Each cell subset was processed separately to prevent cross-contamination, with patient and healthy donor samples processed together. TCRB sequences were amplified from cDNA with the immunoSEQ multiplex PCR, producing 87-bp fragments spanning the CDR3 region. Amplicons were sequenced on the Illumina HiSeq platform. The paper's processing steps were these. PCR bias was computationally corrected using synthetic template baselines, reads within Hamming distance 2 were collapsed, and singletons that could not be merged were discarded. Reads were aligned against IMGT to assign V, D and J genes, CDR3 length and insertions or deletions at six rearrangement sites. Within each subset, clonotype counts were normalized to sorted cell number, after which true diversity and Gini coefficients were computed with the tcR R package. The overlap coefficient, calculated on TCRB nucleotide sequences, was used to measure repertoire sharing. The table comes from immuneACCESS by way of TCRdb, which keeps in-frame sequences with V and J called. Part of the clones is missing from these tables; in studies checked, under half for an unresolved V gene and the rest for unknown reasons. That table supplies the V and J calls and clone size; D and trimming were determined from the DNA. The table for this sample lists around 150,000 clones; about a tenth of them were counted only once. The ten largest clones represent more than 0.45% of the sample.

Each donor gave one peripheral blood draw, averaging approximately 0.12 L, which was collected into heparinised tubes. A BD FACSAria II was used to sort naive, central memory, regulatory and stem cell-like memory CD4+ T cells with a panel that included CD45RO, CCR7, CD25, CD127, CD95 and CD27. A purity above 95% was achieved for all sorted populations. Right away, PBMCs were isolated by Lymphoprep density gradient centrifugation and were stained directly, with no culture step. Samples were stained and sorted in pairs, with one healthy donor and one patient per experiment, so that batch effects were minimized.

The sequence links TRBV14 to TRBJ2-4; TRBD1 lines up with 8 middle nucleotides. Material for sequencing was central memory CD4+ T cells from blood. The sequence came from a man in his thirties or forties with type 1 diabetes. The DNA is TGTGCCAGCAGCCAGTATAGACAGGGGCGGGACATTCAGTACTTC. Translated, it gives CASSQYRQGRDIQYF.